The present entry profiles one TCR beta chain with its context. This clonotype was detected ten times or more. The antigen it recognizes is unknown. No base quality information exists; no much larger clone differs at one position. Inclusive of the bounding cysteine and phenylalanine, the CDR3 is 14 residues long. Solely the CDR3 DNA is kept, with 42 bases framed from the first base. CDR1 and CDR2 were assigned from the germline V gene as SGDLS and YYNGEE. Cut back by 0 bases and 6 bases, the V and J ends lie 9 bases apart. The record originates from a study of CD8 T cells in ankylosing spondylitis (dated by TCRdb to 2015 to 2018). A note on the overall study: The study set out to find disease-linked TCR variants by profiling T cell receptor beta repertoires in ankylosing spondylitis patients and healthy donors. The full study cohort comprised around 25 ankylosing spondylitis patients and over a hundred healthy donors. Peripheral blood samples were taken, and synovial fluid was additionally collected from ankylosing spondylitis patients.

For sequencing, an Illumina HiSeq 2500 was employed. Quantitative 5'-RACE with molecular barcodes was the method used to prepare the TCR beta libraries. Under the source paper's analysis protocol: A new computational method based on a probabilistic model of VDJ rearrangement was used to identify disease-linked TCR variants. TCRdb reprocessing: public reads trimmed at Q25 with fastp, clones called with MiXCR, in-frame beta chains kept. When rows share a CDR3 protein, they turn into one entry using the most common DNA and genes. TCRdb, rather than the study authors, made the V and J calls. The sample table contains more than 7,500 distinct CDR3 sequences; only one count was recorded for under 4% of them. In total, the top ten clones hold roughly a tenth of the sample. The investigation overall reported the following: According to the report, matched synovial fluid samples from ankylosing spondylitis patients were significantly enriched for the disease-linked clones. Some of the motif variants had been reported before in the synovial fluid and blood of reactive arthritis patients, a finding that suggests common disease-initiation mechanisms. A TCR beta motif made up of several highly homologous amino acid variants appeared to be characteristic of blood from ankylosing spondylitis patients. The disease-linked clones showed a CD8+ phenotype and occurred at relatively low frequencies in peripheral blood.

The TCR originated in a female donor with ankylosing spondylitis or in good health (not recorded which). The chain is assembled from TRBV9 and TRBJ2-2; the D gene lacks a confident call. Sequencing was performed on blood, either unsorted or a sorted T cell fraction (not recorded which). In nucleotide form, the sequence is TGTGCCAGCAGCGTAGAGGGTATGCCCGGGGAGCTGTTTTTT. This codes for CASSVEGMPGELFF.